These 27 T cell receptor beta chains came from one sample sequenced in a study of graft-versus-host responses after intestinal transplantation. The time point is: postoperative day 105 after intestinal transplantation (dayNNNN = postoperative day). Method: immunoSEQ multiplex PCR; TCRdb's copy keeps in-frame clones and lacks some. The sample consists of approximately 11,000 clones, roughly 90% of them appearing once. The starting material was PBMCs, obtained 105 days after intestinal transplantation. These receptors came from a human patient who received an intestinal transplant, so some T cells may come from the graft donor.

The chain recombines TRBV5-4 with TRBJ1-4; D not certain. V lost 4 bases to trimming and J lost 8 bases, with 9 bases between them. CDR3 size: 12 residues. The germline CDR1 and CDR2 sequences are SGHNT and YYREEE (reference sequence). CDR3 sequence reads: CASSVSQEKLFF. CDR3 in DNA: TGTGCCAGCAGCGTATCCCAGGAAAAACTGTTTTTT.

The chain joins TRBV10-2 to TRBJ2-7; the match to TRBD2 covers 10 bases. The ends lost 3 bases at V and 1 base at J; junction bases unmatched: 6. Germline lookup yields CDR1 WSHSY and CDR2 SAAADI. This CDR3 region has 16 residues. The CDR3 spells CASSDWGSGRSYEQYF. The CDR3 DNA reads TGCGCCAGCAGTGATTGGGGTAGCGGGAGGTCCTACGAGCAGTACTTC.

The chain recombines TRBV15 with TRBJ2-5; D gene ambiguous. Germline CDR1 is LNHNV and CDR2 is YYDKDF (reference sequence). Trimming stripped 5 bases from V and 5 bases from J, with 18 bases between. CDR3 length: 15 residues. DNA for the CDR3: TGTGCCACCAGCTCAAATCTTTTCGCGGAGGAGACCCAGTACTTC. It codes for CATSSNLFAEETQYF.

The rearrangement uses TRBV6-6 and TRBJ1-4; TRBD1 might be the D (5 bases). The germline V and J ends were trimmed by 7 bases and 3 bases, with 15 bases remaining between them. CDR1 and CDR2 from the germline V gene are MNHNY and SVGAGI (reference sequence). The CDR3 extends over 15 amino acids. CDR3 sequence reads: CASTLLRGPNEKLFF. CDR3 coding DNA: TGTGCCAGCACCCTTTTGAGGGGCCCTAATGAAAAACTGTTTTTT.

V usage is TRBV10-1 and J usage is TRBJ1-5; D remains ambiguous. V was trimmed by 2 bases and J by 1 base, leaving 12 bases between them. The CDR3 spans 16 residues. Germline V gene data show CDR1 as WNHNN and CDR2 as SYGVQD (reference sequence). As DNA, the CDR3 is TGCGCCAGCAGTGAGAGTATGGGTAGGAGCAATCAGCCCCAGCATTTT. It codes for CASSESMGRSNQPQHF.

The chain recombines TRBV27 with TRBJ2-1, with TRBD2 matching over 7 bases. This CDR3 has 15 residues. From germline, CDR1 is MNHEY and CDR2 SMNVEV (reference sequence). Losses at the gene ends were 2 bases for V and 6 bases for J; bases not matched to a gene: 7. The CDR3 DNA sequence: TGTGCCAGCAGTTTAGCCGGACTAGGGAGCAATGAGCAGTTCTTC. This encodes CASSLAGLGSNEQFF.

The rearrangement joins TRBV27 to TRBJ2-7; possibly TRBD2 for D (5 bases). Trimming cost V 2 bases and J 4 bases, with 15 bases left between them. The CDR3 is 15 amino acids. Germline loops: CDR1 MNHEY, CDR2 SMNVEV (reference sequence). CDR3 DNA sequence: TGTGCCAGCAGTTTAAAGCGGAAGATCCCTTACGAGCAGTACTTC. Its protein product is CASSLKRKIPYEQYF.

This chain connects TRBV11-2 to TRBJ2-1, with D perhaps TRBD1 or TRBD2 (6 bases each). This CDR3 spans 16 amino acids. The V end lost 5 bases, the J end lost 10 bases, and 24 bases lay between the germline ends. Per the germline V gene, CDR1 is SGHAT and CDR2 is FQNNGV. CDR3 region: CASSPIGGLLTQEQFF. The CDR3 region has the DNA TGTGCCAGCAGCCCGATCGGGGGCCTATTAACTCAGGAGCAGTTCTTC.

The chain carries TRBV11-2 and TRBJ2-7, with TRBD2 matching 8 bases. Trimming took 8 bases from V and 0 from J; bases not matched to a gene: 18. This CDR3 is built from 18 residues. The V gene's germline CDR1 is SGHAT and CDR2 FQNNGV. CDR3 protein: CASAKDWRASGSSYEQYF. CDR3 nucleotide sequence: TGTGCCAGCGCGAAGGACTGGCGGGCTAGCGGGTCCTCCTACGAGCAGTACTTC. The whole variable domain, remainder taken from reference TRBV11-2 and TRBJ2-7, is EAGVAQSPRYKIIEKRQSVAFWCNPISGHATLYWYQQILGQGPKLLIQFQNNGVVDDSQLPKDRFSAERLKGVDSTLKIQPAKLEDSAVYLCASAKDWRASGSSYEQYFGPGTRLTVT.

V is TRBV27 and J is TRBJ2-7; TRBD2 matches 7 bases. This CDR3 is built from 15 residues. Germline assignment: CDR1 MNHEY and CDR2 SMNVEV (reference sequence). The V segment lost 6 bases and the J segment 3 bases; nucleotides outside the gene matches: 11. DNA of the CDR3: TGTGCCAGCAGCCCCGCCGGGGGGAATTTCTACGAGCAGTACTTC. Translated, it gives CASSPAGGNFYEQYF.

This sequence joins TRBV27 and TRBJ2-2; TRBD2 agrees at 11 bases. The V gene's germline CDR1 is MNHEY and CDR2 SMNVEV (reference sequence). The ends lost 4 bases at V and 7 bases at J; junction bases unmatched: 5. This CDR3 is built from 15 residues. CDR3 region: CASSWASGRFGELFF. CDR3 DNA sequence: TGTGCCAGCAGTTGGGCTAGCGGGAGGTTCGGGGAGCTGTTTTTT.

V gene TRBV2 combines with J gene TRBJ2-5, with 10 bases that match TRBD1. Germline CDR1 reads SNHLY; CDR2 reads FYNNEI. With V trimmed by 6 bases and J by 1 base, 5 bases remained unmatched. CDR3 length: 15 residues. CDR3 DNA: TGTGCCAGCAGGCGACGGGACAGGGGCCAAGAGACCCAGTACTTC. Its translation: CASRRRDRGQETQYF.

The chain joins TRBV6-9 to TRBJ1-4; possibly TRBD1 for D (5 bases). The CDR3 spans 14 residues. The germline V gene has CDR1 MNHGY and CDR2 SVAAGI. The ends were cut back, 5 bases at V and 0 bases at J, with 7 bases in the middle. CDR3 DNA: TGTGCCAGCAGTGAAGGGGCAACTAATGAAAAACTGTTTTTT. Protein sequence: CASSEGATNEKLFF.

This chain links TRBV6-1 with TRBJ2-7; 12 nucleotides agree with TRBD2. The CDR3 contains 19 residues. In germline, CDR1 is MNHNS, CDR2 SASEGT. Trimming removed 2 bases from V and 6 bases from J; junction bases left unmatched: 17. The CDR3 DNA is TGTGCCAGCAGTGAAATCGGGTCTAGCGGGGGGGGCACCGGGTCCGAGCAGTACTTC. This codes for CASSEIGSSGGGTGSEQYF.

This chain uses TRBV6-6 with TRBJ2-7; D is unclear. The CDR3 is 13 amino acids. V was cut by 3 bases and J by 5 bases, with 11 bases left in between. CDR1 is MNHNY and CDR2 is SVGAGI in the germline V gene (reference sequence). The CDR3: CASSYTLLDEQYF. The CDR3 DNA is TGTGCCAGCAGTTATACACTCCTCGACGAGCAGTACTTC.

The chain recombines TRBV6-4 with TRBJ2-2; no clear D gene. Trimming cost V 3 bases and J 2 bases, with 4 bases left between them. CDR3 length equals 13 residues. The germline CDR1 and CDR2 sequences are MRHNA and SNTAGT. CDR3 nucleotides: TGTGCCAGCAGTGAGGACAACACCGGGGAGCTGTTTTTT. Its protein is CASSEDNTGELFF.

CDR3 loop: CASRTSQGGSYEQYF. As DNA, the CDR3 is TGTGCCAGCAGGACTTCACAGGGGGGATCCTACGAGCAGTACTTC. V gene TRBV6-5 combines with J gene TRBJ2-7, with 8 bases aligning to TRBD1. From germline, CDR1 is MNHEY and CDR2 SVGAGI. The CDR3 is 15 amino acids. The V and J ends lost 6 bases and 1 base, in that order; junction bases with no gene match: 8.

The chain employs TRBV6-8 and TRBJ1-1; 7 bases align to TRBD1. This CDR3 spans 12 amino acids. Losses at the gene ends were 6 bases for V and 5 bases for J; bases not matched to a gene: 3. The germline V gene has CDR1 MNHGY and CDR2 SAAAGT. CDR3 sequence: CASSTQGTEAFF. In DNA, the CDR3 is TGTGCCAGCAGCACACAGGGGACTGAAGCTTTCTTT.

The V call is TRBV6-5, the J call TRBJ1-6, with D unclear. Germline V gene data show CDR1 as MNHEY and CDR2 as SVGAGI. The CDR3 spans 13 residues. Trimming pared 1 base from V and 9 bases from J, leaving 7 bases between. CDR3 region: CASSYYRTSPLHF. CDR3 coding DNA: TGTGCCAGCAGTTACTATCGGACTTCACCCCTCCACTTT.

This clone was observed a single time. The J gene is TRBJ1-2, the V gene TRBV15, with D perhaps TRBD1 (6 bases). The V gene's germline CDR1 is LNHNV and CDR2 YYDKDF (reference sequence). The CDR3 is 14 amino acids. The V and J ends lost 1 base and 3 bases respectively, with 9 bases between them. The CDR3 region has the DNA TGTGCCACCAGCAGAGTACAGGGCCACTATGGCTACACCTTC. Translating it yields CATSRVQGHYGYTF. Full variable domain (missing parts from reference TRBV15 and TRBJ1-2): DAMVIQNPRYQVTQFGKPVTLSCSQTLNHNVMYWYQQKSSQAPKLLFHYYDKDFNNEADTPDNFQSRRPNTSFCFLDIRSPGLGDTAMYLCATSRVQGHYGYTFGSGTRLTVV.

CDR3 DNA sequence: TGTGCCAGTAGTCCGATGACAGGTACGGGCTCCTACGAGCAGTACTTC. It encodes CASSPMTGTGSYEQYF. The genes are TRBV19 and TRBJ2-7, with D perhaps TRBD1 (6 bases). V lost 5 bases, J lost 0 bases, and 17 bases lay in between. Germline lookup yields CDR1 LNHDA and CDR2 SQIVND (reference sequence). The length of the CDR3 is 16 residues.

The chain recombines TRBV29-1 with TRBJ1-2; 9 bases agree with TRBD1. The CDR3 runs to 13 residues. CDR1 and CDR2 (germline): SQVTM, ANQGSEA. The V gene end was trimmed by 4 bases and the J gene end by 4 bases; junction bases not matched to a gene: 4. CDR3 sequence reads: CSVGTGEGYGYTF. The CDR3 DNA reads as TGCAGCGTTGGGACAGGGGAGGGCTATGGCTACACCTTC.

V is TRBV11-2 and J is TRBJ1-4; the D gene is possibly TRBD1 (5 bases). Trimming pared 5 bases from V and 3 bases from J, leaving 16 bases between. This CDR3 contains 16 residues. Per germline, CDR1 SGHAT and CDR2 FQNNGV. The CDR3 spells CASSLGVTASNEKLFF. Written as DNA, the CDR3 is TGTGCCAGCAGCCTCGGGGTGACAGCGTCTAATGAAAAACTGTTTTTT.

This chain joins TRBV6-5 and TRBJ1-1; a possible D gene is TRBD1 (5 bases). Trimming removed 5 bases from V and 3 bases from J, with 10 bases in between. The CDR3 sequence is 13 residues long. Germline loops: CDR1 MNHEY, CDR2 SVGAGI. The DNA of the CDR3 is TGTGCCAGCAGTGAGCAGGGCCACACTGAAGCTTTCTTT. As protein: CASSEQGHTEAFF.

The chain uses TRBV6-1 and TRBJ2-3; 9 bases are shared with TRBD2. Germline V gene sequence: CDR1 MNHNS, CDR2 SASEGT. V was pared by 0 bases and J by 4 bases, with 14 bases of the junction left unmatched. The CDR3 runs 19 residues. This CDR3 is CASSEAELAGAPPADTQYF. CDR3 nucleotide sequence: TGTGCCAGCAGTGAAGCGGAATTAGCGGGGGCCCCCCCCGCAGATACGCAGTATTTT.

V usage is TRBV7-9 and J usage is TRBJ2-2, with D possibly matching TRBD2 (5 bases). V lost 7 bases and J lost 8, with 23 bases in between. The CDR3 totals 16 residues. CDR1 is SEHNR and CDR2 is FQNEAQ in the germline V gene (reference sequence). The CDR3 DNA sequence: TGTGCCAGCAACTTTGTAGCGCCCGTCGCGGGTGGGGAGCTGTTTTTT. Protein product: CASNFVAPVAGGELFF. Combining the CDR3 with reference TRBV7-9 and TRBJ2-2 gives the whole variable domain DTGVSQNPRHKITKRGQNVTFRCDPISEHNRLYWYRQTLGQGPEFLTYFQNEAQLEKSRLLSDRFSAERPKGSFSTLEIQRTEQGDSAMYLCASNFVAPVAGGELFFGEGSRLTVL.

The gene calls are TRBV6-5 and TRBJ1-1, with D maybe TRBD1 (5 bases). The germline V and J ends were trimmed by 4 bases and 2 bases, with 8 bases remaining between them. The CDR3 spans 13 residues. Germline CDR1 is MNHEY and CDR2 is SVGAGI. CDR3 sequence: CASSSGRNTEAFF. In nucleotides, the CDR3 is TGTGCCAGCAGTTCAGGGCGAAACACTGAAGCTTTCTTT.